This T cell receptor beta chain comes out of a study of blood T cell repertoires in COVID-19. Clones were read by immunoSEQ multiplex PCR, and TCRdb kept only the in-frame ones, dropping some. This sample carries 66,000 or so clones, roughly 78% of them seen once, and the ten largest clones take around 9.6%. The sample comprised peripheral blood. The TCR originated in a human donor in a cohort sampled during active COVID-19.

This chain's CDR3 is CASSLGASQANEQFF. The CDR3 DNA reads as TGTGCCAGCAGCTTAGGGGCTAGCCAGGCCAATGAGCAGTTCTTC. The chain is built from TRBV7-9 and TRBJ2-1, with D possibly TRBD2 on 5 matching bases. There are 15 residues in the CDR3. Trimming removed 1 base at V and 6 bases at J, with 13 bases between. Germline-derived CDR1 and CDR2 are SEHNR and FQNEAQ (reference sequence).